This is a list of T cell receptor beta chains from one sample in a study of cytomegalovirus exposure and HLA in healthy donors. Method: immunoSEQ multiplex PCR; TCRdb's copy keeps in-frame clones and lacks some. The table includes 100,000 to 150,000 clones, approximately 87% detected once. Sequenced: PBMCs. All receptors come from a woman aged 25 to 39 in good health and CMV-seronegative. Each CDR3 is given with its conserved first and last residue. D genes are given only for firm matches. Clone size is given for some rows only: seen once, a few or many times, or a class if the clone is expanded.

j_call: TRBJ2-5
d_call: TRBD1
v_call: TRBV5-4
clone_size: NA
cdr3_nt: TGTGCCAGCAGCTTGGGTAGGGGGCGATCAGAGACCCAGTACTTC
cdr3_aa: CASSLGRGRSETQYF

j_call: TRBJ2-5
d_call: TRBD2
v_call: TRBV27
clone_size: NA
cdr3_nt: TGTGCCAGCAGTTACCTAGCGGGGGGGGAGACCCAGTACTTC
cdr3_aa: CASSYLAGGETQYF

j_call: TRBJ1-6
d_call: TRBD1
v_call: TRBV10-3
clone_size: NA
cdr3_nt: TGTGCCATCAGTCCAATCGGACAGGGCTATAATTCACCCCTCCACTTT
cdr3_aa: CAISPIGQGYNSPLHF

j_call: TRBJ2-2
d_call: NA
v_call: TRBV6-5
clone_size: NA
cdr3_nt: TGTGCCAGCAGTTACTCCGCGGGTAACACCGGGGAGCTGTTTTTT
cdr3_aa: CASSYSAGNTGELFF

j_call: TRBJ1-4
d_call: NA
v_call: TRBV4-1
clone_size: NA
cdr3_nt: TGCGCCAGCAGCCAAGAGGGAGGAGGTTTTAACGAAAAACTGTTTTTT
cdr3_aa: CASSQEGGGFNEKLFF

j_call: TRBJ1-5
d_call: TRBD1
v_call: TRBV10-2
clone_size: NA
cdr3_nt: TGCGCCAGCCAACAGGGGGTCGGACAGCCCCAGCATTTT
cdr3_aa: CASQQGVGQPQHF

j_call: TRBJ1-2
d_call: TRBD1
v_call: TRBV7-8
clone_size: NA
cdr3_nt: TGTGCCAGCAGCTTAGCGCCCCGGACAGGGATCGGCTACACCTTC
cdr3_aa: CASSLAPRTGIGYTF

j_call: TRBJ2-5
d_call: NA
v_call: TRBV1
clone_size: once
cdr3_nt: TGCACCAGCAGCCAAGAGGGGAGCGGGGCCTACCAAGAGACCCAGTACTTC
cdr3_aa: CTSSQEGSGAYQETQYF

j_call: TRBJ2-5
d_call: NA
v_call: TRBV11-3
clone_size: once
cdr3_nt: TGTGCCAGCAGCCCCGAGTCCAGGTTTTCGGAGACCCAGTACTTC
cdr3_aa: CASSPESRFSETQYF

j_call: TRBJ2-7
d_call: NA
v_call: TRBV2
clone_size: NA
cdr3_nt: TGTGCCAGCGAGGCAAGGAACGAGCAGTACTTC
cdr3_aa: CASEARNEQYF

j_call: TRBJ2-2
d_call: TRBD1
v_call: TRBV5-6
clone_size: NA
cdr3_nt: TGTGCCAGCAGATTCCGAGGGGGCCGGGCCGGGGAGCTGTTTTTT
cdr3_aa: CASRFRGGRAGELFF

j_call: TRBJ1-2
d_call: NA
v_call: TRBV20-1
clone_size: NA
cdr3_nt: TGCAGTGCTTCGGGAGGGAAAGGCTACACCTTC
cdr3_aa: CSASGGKGYTF

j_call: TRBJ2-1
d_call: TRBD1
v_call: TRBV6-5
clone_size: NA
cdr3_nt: TGTGCCAGCAGTTACGGGACAGGGCTGCATGAGCAGTTCTTC
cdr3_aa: CASSYGTGLHEQFF

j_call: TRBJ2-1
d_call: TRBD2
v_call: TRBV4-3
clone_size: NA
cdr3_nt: TGCGCCAGCAGCCTCCAACGGACTAGCCACAATGAGCAGTTCTTC
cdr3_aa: CASSLQRTSHNEQFF

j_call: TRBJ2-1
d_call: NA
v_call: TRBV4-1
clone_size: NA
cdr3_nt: TGCGCCAGCAGCCAAGTGAGGTCTGCCCGGGGCAATGAGCAGTTCTTC
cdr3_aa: CASSQVRSARGNEQFF

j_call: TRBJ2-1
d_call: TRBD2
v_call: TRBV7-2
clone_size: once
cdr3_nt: TGTGCCAGCATCGTTGGGACTAGCGGTAACAATGAGCAGTTCTTC
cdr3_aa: CASIVGTSGNNEQFF

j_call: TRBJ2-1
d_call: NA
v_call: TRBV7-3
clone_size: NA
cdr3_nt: TGTGCCAGCAGCCCCCAGAGGAGCTCCTACAATGAGCAGTTCTTC
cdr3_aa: CASSPQRSSYNEQFF

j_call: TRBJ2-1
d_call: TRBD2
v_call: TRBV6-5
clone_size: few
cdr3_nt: TGTGCCAGCAGCCCGAGACTAGCGGGGGACAATGAGCAGTTCTTC
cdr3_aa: CASSPRLAGDNEQFF

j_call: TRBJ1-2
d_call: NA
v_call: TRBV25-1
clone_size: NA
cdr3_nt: TGTGCCAGCAGTGTGACAGCCTCTGGTGGCTACACCTTC
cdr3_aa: CASSVTASGGYTF

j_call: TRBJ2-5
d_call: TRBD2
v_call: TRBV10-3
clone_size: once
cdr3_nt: TGTGCCACCGCTGGACTAGCGGGGGGCCCTACCCAGTACTTC
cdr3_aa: CATAGLAGGPTQYF

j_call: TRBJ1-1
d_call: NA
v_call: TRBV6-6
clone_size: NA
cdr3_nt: TGTGCCAGCAGTTCCGGGATTACTGAAGCTTTCTTT
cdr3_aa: CASSSGITEAFF

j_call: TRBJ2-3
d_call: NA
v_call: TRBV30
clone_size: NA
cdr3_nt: TGTGCCTGGAGTGTAGAGGGCACAGATACGCAGTATTTT
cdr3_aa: CAWSVEGTDTQYF

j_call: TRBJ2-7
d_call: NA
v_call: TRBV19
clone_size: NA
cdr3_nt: TGTGCCAGTAGTACACGACAGTCCCCCACCGAGCAGTACTTC
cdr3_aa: CASSTRQSPTEQYF

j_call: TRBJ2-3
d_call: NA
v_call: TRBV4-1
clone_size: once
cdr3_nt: TGCGCCAGCAGCCAACGGCAGGGCAGCACAGATACGCAGTATTTT
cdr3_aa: CASSQRQGSTDTQYF

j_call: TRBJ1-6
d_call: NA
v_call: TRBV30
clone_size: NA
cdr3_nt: TGTGCCTGGACCTCCGGGACATGGGATAATTCACCCCTCCACTTT
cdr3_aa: CAWTSGTWDNSPLHF

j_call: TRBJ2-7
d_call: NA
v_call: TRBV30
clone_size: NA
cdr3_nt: TGTGCCTGGAATGCGGGACTGGACTACGAGCAGTACTTC
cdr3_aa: CAWNAGLDYEQYF

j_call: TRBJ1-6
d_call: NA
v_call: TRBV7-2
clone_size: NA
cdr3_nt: TGTGCCAGCAGCTTCCAGACAGCTATGTCACCCCTCCACTTT
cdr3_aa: CASSFQTAMSPLHF

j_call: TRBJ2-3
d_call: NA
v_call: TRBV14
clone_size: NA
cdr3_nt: TGTGCCAGCAGCCGACAGGAGACAGATACGCAGTATTTT
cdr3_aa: CASSRQETDTQYF